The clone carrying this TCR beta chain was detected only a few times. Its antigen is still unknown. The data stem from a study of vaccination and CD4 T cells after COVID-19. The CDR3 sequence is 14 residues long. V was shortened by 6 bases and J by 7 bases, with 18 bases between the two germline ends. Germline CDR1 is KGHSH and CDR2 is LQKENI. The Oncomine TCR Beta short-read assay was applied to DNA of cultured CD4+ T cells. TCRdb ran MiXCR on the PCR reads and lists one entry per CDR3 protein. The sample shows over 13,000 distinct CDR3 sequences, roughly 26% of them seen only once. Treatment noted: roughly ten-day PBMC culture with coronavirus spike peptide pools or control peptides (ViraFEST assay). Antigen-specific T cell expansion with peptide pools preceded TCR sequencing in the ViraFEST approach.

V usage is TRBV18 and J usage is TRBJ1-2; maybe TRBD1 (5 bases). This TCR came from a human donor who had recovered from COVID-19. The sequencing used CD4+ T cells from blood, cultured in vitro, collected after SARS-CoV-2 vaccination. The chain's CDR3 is CASSPSDIKGGYTF. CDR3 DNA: TGTGCCAGCTCTCCATCGGACATTAAGGGTGGCTACACCTTC.